A selection of T cell receptor beta chains follows, all from one sample in a study of molecular identifiers for immune sequencing clone quantification. MiXCR, applied by TCRdb to the PCR reads, yields one record per CDR3 protein. Of hundreds of thousands of distinct CDR3 sequences in the sample, 25% were seen once. The sample consisted of naive CD8+ T cells from blood, with Jurkat cell RNA spiked in. Receptors originate from a human donor in good health. Some libraries in this study had Jurkat cell RNA spiked in. The CDR3 runs from the conserved cysteine through the conserved F or W. The order of the fields is clone size, J gene, V gene, D gene, CDR3 DNA, CDR3 protein. D genes are given only for firm matches. Part of the rows lack a size; the others show once, few, many or a class for expanded clones.

>-|TRBJ2-3|TRBV7-6|-
TGTGCCAGCAGCACCCCCGAGATTTTCTCATATGGCACAGATACGCAGTATTTT
CASSTPEIFSYGTDTQYF
>-|TRBJ2-1|TRBV19|-
TGTGCCAGTAGTATGTACAATGAGCAGTTCTTC
CASSMYNEQFF
>many|TRBJ2-7|TRBV4-3|-
TGCGCCAGCAGCCAAGGACTGGTCTCCTACGAGCAGTACTTC
CASSQGLVSYEQYF
>-|TRBJ2-7|TRBV10-3|TRBD2
TGTGCCGTCAGTCCGGTAGCGGGGGAGAGACGCTCCTACGAGCAGTACTTC
CAVSPVAGERRSYEQYF
>few|TRBJ1-1|TRBV7-3|TRBD1
TGTGCCAGCAGCCCTGGGACAGCCGCTGAAGCTTTCTTT
CASSPGTAAEAFF
>many|TRBJ1-5|TRBV9|TRBD1
TGTGCCAGCAGCGCGGGGACAGGGGGCTTTCAGCCCCAGCATTTT
CASSAGTGGFQPQHF
>many|TRBJ1-5|TRBV4-1|-
TGCGCCAGCAGCCGATCATTACAGGGTGGTCAGCCCCAGCATTTT
CASSRSLQGGQPQHF
>many|TRBJ2-1|TRBV7-3|-
TGTGCCAGCAGCCCCGCCGGGGTCAATGAGCAGTTCTTC
CASSPAGVNEQFF
>many|TRBJ2-3|TRBV12-5|-
TGTGCTAGTGGTTTGGTAGGAAGGGGTTTGGCAGATACGCAGTATTTT
CASGLVGRGLADTQYF
>few|TRBJ1-1|TRBV30|-
TGTGCCTTCTCGGGGGGGTCGACTGAAGCTTTCTTT
CAFSGGSTEAFF
>many|TRBJ2-7|TRBV7-9|TRBD2
TGTGCCAGCAGCTTAGAAGTCGGGCGGGGGTTCGACGAGCAGTACTTC
CASSLEVGRGFDEQYF
>many|TRBJ2-7|TRBV7-8|-
TGTGCCAGCAGCCTCGAGGGCGGGGCGGAGGAAGAGCAGTACTTC
CASSLEGGAEEEQYF
>many|TRBJ1-1|TRBV5-4|-
TGTGCCAGCAGCCAGATTCAGGGCAACGCTGAAGCTTTCTTT
CASSQIQGNAEAFF
>few|TRBJ2-7|TRBV6-6|-
TGTGCCAGCAGTTACTCTGACAGGAGCACCTACGAGCAGTACTTC
CASSYSDRSTYEQYF
>many|TRBJ1-1|TRBV7-9|TRBD1
TGTGCCAGCAGCTTAGCACAGGGGGCGGACACTGAAGCTTTCTTT
CASSLAQGADTEAFF
>many|TRBJ2-7|TRBV12-3/TRBV12-4|TRBD1
TGTGCCAGCAGTTCCCCCCGGACAGGGGAATACGAGCAGTACTTC
CASSSPRTGEYEQYF
>-|TRBJ2-1|TRBV7-9|-
TGTGCCAGCAGGCAGGACACCAATGAGCAGTTCTTC
CASRQDTNEQFF
>-|TRBJ2-3|TRBV5-6|TRBD2
TGTGCCAGCAGCTTGCGACTAGCGGGGACGACAGATACGCAGTATTTT
CASSLRLAGTTDTQYF
>-|TRBJ1-1|TRBV25-1|-
TGTGCCAGCAGTGCCAACGAGAACACTGAAGCTTTCTTT
CASSANENTEAFF
>many|TRBJ2-7|TRBV7-9|TRBD2
TGTGCCAGCAGCTTAATGGATAGCGGGCCATACGAGCAGTACTTC
CASSLMDSGPYEQYF
>-|TRBJ2-1|TRBV6-2/TRBV6-3|-
TGTGCCAGCAGCTACCCCCGTAATGAGCAGTTCTTC
CASSYPRNEQFF
>-|TRBJ2-3|TRBV20-1|-
TGCAGTGCTAGAGATCGCTCACAGGGAAGGGAATATTTT
CSARDRSQGREYF
>-|TRBJ2-7|TRBV4-3|-
TGCGCCAGCAGCCAAGACGCGACAGGTCTACTCGAGCAGTACTTC
CASSQDATGLLEQYF
>few|TRBJ1-1|TRBV30|-
TGTGCCTGGAGTATCCTGACGAACACTGAAGCTTTCTTT
CAWSILTNTEAFF
>many|TRBJ2-7|TRBV29-1|TRBD1
TGCAGCGTTGAGATCGTTGGGACAGGGGAAGAGTACGAGCAGTACTTC
CSVEIVGTGEEYEQYF
>few|TRBJ2-5|TRBV4-2|TRBD2
TGTGCCAGCAGTCTCCTGCAAACCGGACTAGCGGGAGGAGAGACCCAGTACTTC
CASSLLQTGLAGGETQYF
>few|TRBJ2-1|TRBV20-1|TRBD2
TGCAGCTGCCGCTATCTAGCGGCGCTAAGCGGTGAGCAGTTCTTC
CSCRYLAALSGEQFF
>-|TRBJ1-6|TRBV20-1|TRBD1
TGCAGTGCTCCCCCGGATGGGACAGGGAGTTTCGATCGGTATTCACCCCTCCACTTT
CSAPPDGTGSFDRYSPLHF
>many|TRBJ1-5|TRBV28|-
TGTGCCAGCAAGGGGTTGGGCAATCAGCCCCAGCATTTT
CASKGLGNQPQHF
>-|TRBJ2-5|TRBV6-5|-
TGTGCCAGCGGAAACAGGGTCGTATCGGAGACCCAGTACTTC
CASGNRVVSETQYF
>-|TRBJ2-7|TRBV20-1|-
TGCAGTGCTAGTTTGGGGTTACCCTACGCGCCGTACTTC
CSASLGLPYAPYF
>-|TRBJ2-7|TRBV6-6|TRBD1
TGTGCCAGCAGTTACTCGTTTTCCCGGGACAGGCCCTACGAGCAGTACTTC
CASSYSFSRDRPYEQYF
>-|TRBJ2-7|TRBV4-3|TRBD1
TGCGCCAGCAGCCACGGGACAGGGAGTACCGACGAGCAGTACTTC
CASSHGTGSTDEQYF
>many|TRBJ2-5|TRBV14|-
TGTGCCAGCAGCCGGGATTTCCAAGAGACCCAGTACTTC
CASSRDFQETQYF
>many|TRBJ1-1|TRBV4-3|-
TGCGCCAGCAGCCAAGAAACAGGGTTTAACACTGAAGCTTTCTTT
CASSQETGFNTEAFF
>-|TRBJ2-3|TRBV28|TRBD2
TGTGCCAGCAGCTTAGGGACTAGCACAGATACGCGGTATTTT
CASSLGTSTDTRYF
>many|TRBJ2-2|TRBV28|TRBD1
TGTGCCAGCAGTCCGGGGACAGGGGAGCCCGGGGAGCTGTTTTTT
CASSPGTGEPGELFF
>many|TRBJ1-1|TRBV7-9|-
TGTGCCAGCAGCTCACGCTCTTCTGAAGCTTTCTTT
CASSSRSSEAFF
>many|TRBJ2-7|TRBV5-4|-
TGTGCCAGCAGCTGGAGCGGAGCCCCCTACGAGCAGTACTTC
CASSWSGAPYEQYF
>many|TRBJ2-7|TRBV6-1|-
TGTGCCAGCAGTGAATCCAGGGCCCTCTCCTACGAGCAGTACTTC
CASSESRALSYEQYF
>many|TRBJ2-4|TRBV2|TRBD2
TGTGCCAGCAGTGAAAGGGCTAGCGGGAGTTCCAAAAACATTCAGTACTTC
CASSERASGSSKNIQYF
>-|TRBJ2-7|TRBV5-1|-
TGCGCCAGCAGCTTGGATCTTGGTTACGTTGAGCAGTACTTC
CASSLDLGYVEQYF
>few|TRBJ2-3|TRBV28|-
TGTGCCAGCAGTTTTCTACTCGGGGCCCTAGGCTCAGATACGCAGTATTTT
CASSFLLGALGSDTQYF
>-|TRBJ2-1|TRBV4-2|TRBD2
TGTGCCAGCAGCCAAGATCGACATCAGGAGGGACTAAACAATGAGCAGTTCTTC
CASSQDRHQEGLNNEQFF
>-|TRBJ1-2|TRBV2|TRBD1
TGTGCCAGCAGTGTAGCGGGACAGGCGCCTAACTATGGCTACACCTTC
CASSVAGQAPNYGYTF
>many|TRBJ1-5|TRBV27|-
TGTGCCAGCAGTACCCAGGGAGGCAATCAGCCCCAGCATTTT
CASSTQGGNQPQHF
>many|TRBJ2-7|TRBV20-1|-
TGCAGTGCTAGACAAATGGGGTTAGAGCAGTACTTC
CSARQMGLEQYF
>many|TRBJ2-7|TRBV9|-
TGTGCCAGCAGCGTAAACTGGAGAAGGTCCTACGAGCAGTACTTC
CASSVNWRRSYEQYF
>-|TRBJ2-7|TRBV24-1|TRBD1
TGTGCCACCAGTCGGGACAGTTCCCACGAGCAGTACTTC
CATSRDSSHEQYF
>few|TRBJ2-7|TRBV20-1|TRBD2
TGCAGTGCTAGGTCAGGGAATCGGGGGGAGCGGTACTTC
CSARSGNRGERYF
>-|TRBJ1-1|TRBV18|-
TGTGCCAGCTCACCGGGTGCGGGCTGGGGCACTGAAGCTTTCTTT
CASSPGAGWGTEAFF
>-|TRBJ1-3|TRBV4-3|-
TGCGCCAGCAGCCAAGAGCGTGACGGAACTGGAAACACCATATATTTT
CASSQERDGTGNTIYF
>-|TRBJ1-2|TRBV7-3|TRBD1
TGTGCCAGCGGCTCAATAGGGGGAGGAGGACAGGGCGCGGTCTATGGCTACACCTTC
CASGSIGGGGQGAVYGYTF
>-|TRBJ2-1|TRBV10-3|TRBD1
TGTGCCATCAGTGATGGGACAGCCAGCTCCTGCAATGAGCAGTTCTTC
CAISDGTASSCNEQFF
>-|TRBJ1-2|TRBV2|-
TGTGCCAGCAGTGAAATTGGGGGCCGCGGCTATGGCTACACCTTC
CASSEIGGRGYGYTF